This T cell receptor (beta chain) originates from a study of blood T cell repertoires in COVID-19. For the study at large: The samples span acute and convalescent COVID-19 from the United States, Italy and Spain. T cells, B-cell-depleted T cells, or PBMCs provided the cDNA or gDNA that served as material.

In the original analysis: Nucleated cell number was recorded as an estimate derived from reference gene primer amplification. Measured with immunoSEQ multiplex PCR; TCRdb has only the in-frame clones, and not every one. V and J calls and clone size come straight from that table; D and trimming were deduced from the DNA. The sample holds approximately 150,000 clones, roughly 90% seen once. Deletions cut 3 bases from V and 0 bases from J, with 9 bases between. This CDR3 is 14 amino acids long. Germline V CDR1 and CDR2: SEHNR, FQNEAQ (reference sequence). The clonotype comes from a human donor in a cohort sampled during active COVID-19. The chain has TRBV7-9 and TRBJ2-7; D remains unclear. The sequenced sample was peripheral blood. In DNA form, the CDR3 reads TGTGCCAGCAGCTTTTCTATGAGCTCCTACGAGCAGTACTTC. It is translated as CASSFSMSSYEQYF.